Listed here is a single T cell receptor (beta chain). This sample is part of a study of technical replicates of blood from several donors. Clones were read by immunoSEQ multiplex PCR, and TCRdb kept only the in-frame ones, dropping some. The sample records fewer than 90,000 clones, 94% being singletons. Germline CDR1 SGHDT, CDR2 YYEEEE. The CDR3 totals 15 residues. The trim removed 5 bases at V and 2 bases at J, leaving 7 bases unmatched. This receptor was obtained from a human donor in good health. The rearrangement links TRBV5-6 to TRBJ1-3, with 7 bases that match TRBD1. Sequencing was carried out using T cells isolated from PBMCs. The CDR3 DNA sequence: TGTGCCAGCAGATTTTTGCAGGGGGCTGGAAACACCATATATTTT. This gives the protein CASRFLQGAGNTIYF.